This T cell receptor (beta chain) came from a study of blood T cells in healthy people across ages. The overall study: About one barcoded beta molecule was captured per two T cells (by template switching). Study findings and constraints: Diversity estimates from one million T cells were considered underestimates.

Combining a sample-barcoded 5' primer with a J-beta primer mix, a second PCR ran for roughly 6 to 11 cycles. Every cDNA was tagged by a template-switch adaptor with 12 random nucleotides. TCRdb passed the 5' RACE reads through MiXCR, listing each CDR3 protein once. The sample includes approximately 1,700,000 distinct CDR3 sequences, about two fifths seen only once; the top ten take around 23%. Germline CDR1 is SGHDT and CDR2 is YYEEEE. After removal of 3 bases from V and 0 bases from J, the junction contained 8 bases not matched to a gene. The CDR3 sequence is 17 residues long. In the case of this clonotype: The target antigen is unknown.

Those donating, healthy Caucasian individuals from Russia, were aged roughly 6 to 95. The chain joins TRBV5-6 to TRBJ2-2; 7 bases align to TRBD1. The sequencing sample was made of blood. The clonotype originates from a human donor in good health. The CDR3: CASSWDSLMANTGELFF. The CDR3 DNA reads TGTGCCAGCAGCTGGGACAGCCTCATGGCGAACACCGGGGAGCTGTTTTTT.